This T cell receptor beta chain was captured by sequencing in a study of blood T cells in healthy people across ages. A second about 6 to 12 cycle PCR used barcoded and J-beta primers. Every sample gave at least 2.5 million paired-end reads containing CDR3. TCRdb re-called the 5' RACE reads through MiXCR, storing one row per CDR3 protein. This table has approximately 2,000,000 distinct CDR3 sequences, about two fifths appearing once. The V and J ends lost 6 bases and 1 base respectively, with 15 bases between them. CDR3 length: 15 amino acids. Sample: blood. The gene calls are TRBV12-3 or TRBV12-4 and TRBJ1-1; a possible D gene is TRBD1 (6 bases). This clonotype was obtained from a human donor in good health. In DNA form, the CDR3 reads TGTGCCAGCAGCCACCCACAGGGAGGGAACACTGAAGCTTTCTTT. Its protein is CASSHPQGGNTEAFF.